This T cell receptor beta chain originates from a study of neurological immune-mediated disorders. Germline V gene lookup returns CDR1 MNHNY and CDR2 SVGAGI (reference sequence). The CDR3 totals 13 residues. The V end lost 2 bases, the J end lost 7 bases, and 9 bases lay between the germline ends. As for time point: longitudinal time-point 2. Ten or more counts support this clonotype. TCRdb passed the 5' RACE reads through MiXCR, listing each CDR3 protein once. The table has 81,000 or so distinct CDR3 sequences, 13% seen once. The genes are TRBV6-6 and TRBJ1-5; D is possibly TRBD1 (5 bases). The receptor was isolated from a female donor with HTLV-1-associated myelopathy (HAM/TSP). Material: PBMCs. DNA of the CDR3: TGTGCCAGCAGTTACCAGGGAGGCCAGCCCCAGCATTTT. Translating it yields CASSYQGGQPQHF.